Here is one TCR beta chain with its context. This receptor's antigen is unknown. No per-base quality is available; no much larger clone lies one base away. To sequence the TCRbeta CDR3 region, genomic DNA was isolated from the sorted cells. The immunoSEQ Assay was used to sequence the TCRbeta CDR3 regions. The immuneACCESS repertoire file appears here via TCRdb, limited to in-frame rearrangements. These files lack a portion of the clones; in checked studies, under half of the deficit traces to unresolved V genes, and the cause of the others is not known. Counted in this sample were about 35,000 clones; more than 85% of them appeared once. In total, the top ten clones hold 22% of the sample. The trial excluded patients who had a history of autoimmune disease or who were on systemic immunosuppression. Peripheral blood for TCR sequencing was collected from all dose cohorts at baseline, on cycle 4 day 1, and on cycle 7 day 1. Samples were obtained from an open-label, multicenter, first-in-human phase I dose-escalation trial of ivuxolimab. Adults with locally advanced or metastatic head and neck squamous cell, hepatocellular, melanoma or renal cell carcinoma were enrolled in the trial. CD4+ and CD8+ T cells were sorted separately from peripheral blood before TCR sequencing.

This sample is drawn from a study of OX40 agonist ivuxolimab in advanced cancers. About the study as a whole: Ivuxolimab, which targeted the costimulatory receptor OX40 (CD134), was an agonistic, fully human IgG2 monoclonal antibody. Intravenous ivuxolimab was administered to patients every 2 weeks at six dose levels: 0.01, 0.1, 0.3, 1.5, 3 and 10 mg/kg. Of the roughly 50 dose-escalation patients, hepatocellular carcinoma was present in approximately 20, melanoma in roughly 15, renal cell carcinoma in 9 and head and neck cancer in 9. In the dose-escalation cohort, around four fifths of patients were male, and the mean age was 60 years with a range of about 20 to 80. Prior anti-PD-1, anti-PD-L1 or anti-CTLA-4 therapy was permitted, and checkpoint inhibitors had been received by about 37% of dose-escalation patients. Partial responses occurred in three dose-escalation patients, of whom one had hepatocellular carcinoma and two had cutaneous melanoma. The purpose of peripheral TCRbeta sequencing was to test whether ivuxolimab changed TCR sequence diversity and led to clonal T-cell expansion. The paper reports the monotherapy dose-escalation portion (N of about 54 patients) of the phase I ivuxolimab trial.

Paper-wide results and their limitations: After ivuxolimab, more expanded clones were found on average in CD8+ T cells than in CD4+ T cells. Partial responders in the 0.1-3.0 mg/kg groups had among the lowest normalized peripheral clonal expansion, especially among CD8+ T cells. The antigen specificity of the peripheral T cells that underwent clonal expansion was not determined. At doses from 0.1 to 3.0 mg/kg, clonal expansion was seen in both CD4+ and CD8+ blood T cells between baseline and week 6. Low levels of normalized T-cell clonal expansion were also shown by some nonresponding patients.

V is cut by 3 bases and J by 1 base, and the space between the germline ends is 0 bases. Per the germline V gene (reference sequence), SEHNR is the CDR1 and FQNEAQ is the CDR2. The CDR3 runs 11 amino acids, cysteine and phenylalanine included. CDR3 DNA only is kept here, 33 bases in frame from base 1. The origin of this receptor is an adult with an advanced solid tumor such as melanoma, head and neck, liver or kidney cancer. Sample: CD4+ or CD8+ T cells sorted from blood, taken in a trial of the OX40 agonist ivuxolimab. The rearrangement joined TRBV7-9 to TRBJ2-5, with the D gene not confidently named. The DNA sequence is TGTGCCAGCAGCTTCCAAGAGACCCAGTACTTC. Its protein reads: CASSFQETQYF.